This T cell receptor (beta chain) was sequenced in a study of technical replicates of blood from a handful of donors. The CDR3 has 13 amino acids. The germline V gene encodes CDR1 MNHNY and CDR2 SVGAGI (reference sequence). V lost 7 bases, J lost 3 bases, and 3 bases stayed unmatched. This table comes from immunoSEQ multiplex PCR, and its TCRdb copy is limited to in-frame clones, with some not included. The sample lists some 73,000 clones; roughly nine tenths were seen once. What was sequenced was PBMCs. The rearrangement links TRBV6-6 to TRBJ1-5; TRBD1 agrees at 7 bases. The receptor's source is a human donor in good health. Some clones in this sample may be carry-over from other donors' samples. The CDR3, as DNA: TGTGCCAGCACCGGGACAGCCAATCAGCCCCAGCATTTT. Protein sequence: CASTGTANQPQHF.